The 2 T cell receptor beta chains reported below all come from one sample, sequenced in a study of blood T cell repertoires in COVID-19. Libraries were prepared by immunoSEQ multiplex PCR; TCRdb keeps only in-frame clonotypes and omits some of them. The sample has more than 300,000 clones; around 84% are singletons. Sequencing input: PBMCs or T cells enriched from blood (not recorded which). The receptors shown here come from a woman aged 18-35 years who had recovered from COVID-19.

The chain is built from TRBV18 and TRBJ2-2, with D maybe TRBD2 (5 bases). Germline V lookup: CDR1 KGHSH, CDR2 LQKENI. V dropped 3 bases and J dropped 8 bases, with 13 bases sitting between them. The CDR3 sequence is 14 residues long. DNA for the CDR3: TGTGCCAGCTCACCGGTCCTAGCCTGGGGGGAGCTGTTTTTT. This translates into CASSPVLAWGELFF. Full variable domain (outside the CDR3, taken from reference TRBV18 and TRBJ2-2): NAGVMQNPRHLVRRRGQEARLRCSPMKGHSHVYWYRQLPEEGLKFMVYLQKENIIDESGMPKERFSAEFPKEGPSILRIQQVVRGDSAAYFCASSPVLAWGELFFGEGSRLTVL.

The chain couples TRBV5-6 to TRBJ1-6; perhaps TRBD1 as D (6 bases). Looked up from germline, CDR1 is SGHDT and CDR2 is YYEEEE. Trimming left V 5 bases short and J 8 bases short, with 14 bases between. This CDR3 is built from 14 residues. The CDR3 spells CASSLTGHDSPLHF. The CDR3 bases are TGTGCCAGCAGTTTGACAGGACATGATTCACCCCTCCACTTT.